This entry lists 9 T cell receptor beta chains sequenced from one sample in a study of human T cells and chemical hapten exposure. TCRdb re-called the RACE reads with MiXCR, one entry per CDR3 protein. The sample holds around 42,000 distinct CDR3 sequences, approximately 9.6% seen once. Time point indicated: patch test 2, 6 weeks after DPC sensitization. Described treatment: therapeutic diphenylcyclopropenone sensitization with weekly scalp DPC. The authors' total RNA extraction used unfractionated whole blood. The sample was whole blood, taken in connection with sensitization to the hapten diphenylcyclopropenone (DPC). The receptors were gathered from a woman aged 30 to 39 with alopecia areata. Some clones in this sample may be carry-over from other donors' samples.

This clonotype has at least ten counts. V is TRBV7-2 and J is TRBJ1-1, with D uncertain. Trimming left V 5 bases short and J 0 bases short, with 7 bases between. The CDR3 spans 13 residues. Germline V CDR1 and CDR2: SGHTA, FQGNSA. CDR3 sequence: CASSQTMNTEAFF. CDR3 in DNA: TGTGCCAGCAGCCAGACGATGAACACTGAAGCTTTCTTT. Full variable domain (rest looked up from reference TRBV7-2 and TRBJ1-1): GAGVSQSPSNKVTEKGKDVELRCDPISGHTALYWYRQSLGQGLEFLIYFQGNSAPDKSGLPSDRFSAERTGGSVSTLTIQRTQQEDSAVYLCASSQTMNTEAFFGQGTRLTVV.

This clonotype was counted at least ten times. This chain connects TRBV7-6 to TRBJ1-5; the D gene is possibly TRBD1 (6 bases). The CDR3 contains 14 residues. V was pared by 1 base and J by 4 bases, with 8 bases between. The V gene's germline CDR1 is SGHVS and CDR2 FNYEAQ. DNA of the CDR3: TGTGCCAGCAGCTTAGGACAGGTTAATCAGCCCCAGCATTTT. Protein product: CASSLGQVNQPQHF.

This clonotype was found a few times. This chain joins TRBV4-3 and TRBJ1-4; 8 bases agree with TRBD1. The V gene's germline CDR1 is LGHNA and CDR2 YSLEER. J was trimmed by 3 bases and V by 4 bases; bases with no gene match: 7. This CDR3 comprises 16 residues. CDR3 coding DNA: TGCGCCAGCAGCCTAGGACAGGGCGAGGCTAATGAAAAACTGTTTTTT. Protein product: CASSLGQGEANEKLFF.

The genes are TRBV27 and TRBJ2-7; the D is unclear. The CDR3 loop spans 13 amino acids. V was cut by 3 bases and J by 2 bases, with 8 bases left in between. CDR1 MNHEY and CDR2 SMNVEV come from the germline V gene (reference sequence). This chain's CDR3 is CASSLTETYEQYF. In DNA form, the CDR3 reads TGTGCCAGCAGTTTGACTGAGACCTACGAGCAGTACTTC.

A remark on this clonotype: This clone may be a read error of a much larger clone one base away. The chain has TRBV11-2 and TRBJ2-7, with unresolved D. Germline V lookup: CDR1 SGHAT, CDR2 FQNNGV. This CDR3 is built from 15 residues. Trimming pared 1 base from V and 3 bases from J, leaving 13 bases between. The CDR3 DNA sequence: TGTGCCAGCAGCTTAGGTACAGCTGCTGTCTACGAGCAGTACTTC. Amino acids: CASSLGTAAVYEQYF.

This clonotype has a handful of counts. This chain joins TRBV30 and TRBJ2-7; 8 bases agree with TRBD1. V dropped 5 bases and J dropped 4; count of bases not matched to a gene: 4. Germline CDR1 and CDR2: GTSNPN and SVGIG (reference sequence). The CDR3 has 12 amino acids. CDR3 residues: CAWGDRPYEQYF. The CDR3 DNA reads as TGTGCCTGGGGGGACAGGCCTTACGAGCAGTACTTC.

This clonotype was recorded at least ten times. The chain joins TRBV19 to TRBJ1-5; D gene ambiguous. The CDR3 loop spans 12 amino acids. Germline CDR1 and CDR2: LNHDA and SQIVND (reference sequence). Trimming took off 11 bases at V and 5 bases at J, with 13 bases between the two ends. DNA for the CDR3: TGTGCCCTGGGTACGGGAGATCAGCCCCAGCATTTT. Protein product: CALGTGDQPQHF.

This clonotype showed up many times. The chain carries TRBV6-5 and TRBJ1-6; D is uncertain. The CDR3 runs to 14 residues. Trimming cost V 2 bases and J 5 bases, with 7 bases left between them. Germline CDR1 and CDR2: MNHEY and SVGAGI. The CDR3 DNA reads TGTGCCAGCAGTTACCGGGGAAATAATTCACCCCTCCACTTT. Its translation is CASSYRGNNSPLHF.

Only a few counts were recorded for this clonotype. The rearrangement joins TRBV19 to TRBJ2-2, with D unclear. This CDR3 spans 15 amino acids. From germline, CDR1 is LNHDA and CDR2 SQIVND (reference sequence). V shed 3 bases and J shed 3 bases, with 11 bases lying between them. The chain's CDR3 is CASSIRFGDTGELFF. CDR3 sequence (DNA): TGTGCCAGTAGTATTAGGTTTGGCGACACCGGGGAGCTGTTTTTT.